Below are 15 T cell receptor beta chains sequenced from a single sample in a study of blood T cell repertoires in COVID-19. Sequencing used immunoSEQ multiplex PCR; TCRdb keeps in-frame clones, though not all of them. The sample lists about 270,000 clones, about 89% seen once, with approximately 9% in the top ten. The sequencing input was peripheral blood. Receptors were obtained from a man aged 40-49 years with active or convalescent COVID-19.

V usage is TRBV24-1 and J usage is TRBJ2-1; 9 nucleotides line up with TRBD2. Trimming removed 0 bases from V and 6 bases from J; junction bases left unmatched: 2. CDR3 length: 15 residues. Germline CDR1 KGHDR, CDR2 SFDVKD. This CDR3 is CATSDLGLASNEQFF. Written as DNA, the CDR3 is TGTGCCACCAGTGATTTGGGACTAGCGAGCAATGAGCAGTTCTTC.

The chain joins TRBV2 to TRBJ2-2; 11 positions agree with TRBD1. Unmatched junction bases numbered 7, after V lost 7 bases and J lost 6 bases. The CDR3 extends over 15 amino acids. In germline, CDR1 is SNHLY, CDR2 FYNNEI. The CDR3 loop is CASISDRGHPGELFF. In DNA, the CDR3 is TGTGCCAGCATATCGGACAGGGGGCACCCCGGGGAGCTGTTTTTT.

The V and J genes are TRBV5-1 and TRBJ2-3; no clear D. Trimming shortened V by 0 bases and J by 2 bases, and 4 bases separated the two germline ends. CDR1 is SGHRS and CDR2 is YFSETQ in the germline V gene. This CDR3 region has 13 residues. The chain's CDR3 is CASSLVVTDTQYF. In DNA form, the CDR3 reads TGCGCCAGCAGCTTGGTCGTCACAGATACGCAGTATTTT.

The chain is built from TRBV12-3 or TRBV12-4 and TRBJ1-2; 8 nucleotides agree with TRBD1. The junction had 8 bases not matched to a gene; V was cut back by 6 bases and J by 8 bases. This CDR3 contains 13 residues. Here the CDR3 DNA reads TGTGCCAGCAGCCTGACAGGGGTTGACGGCTACACCTTC. This sequence encodes CASSLTGVDGYTF.

The chain uses TRBV11-2 and TRBJ2-7; unclear D gene. The V gene lost 6 bases and the J gene lost 0 bases, with 6 bases spanning the gap. Per the germline V gene, CDR1 is SGHAT and CDR2 is FQNNGV. The CDR3 runs 12 residues. CDR3 nucleotides: TGTGCCAGCAGTGAGAGCTCCTACGAGCAGTACTTC. Translation gives CASSESSYEQYF.

This rearrangement joins TRBV5-1 to TRBJ2-7; D is unresolved. Germline-derived CDR1 and CDR2 are SGHRS and YFSETQ. The V end lost 0 bases, the J end lost 6 bases, and 10 bases lay between the germline ends. The CDR3 extends over 13 amino acids. The CDR3 region is CASSLAERSEQYF. In DNA, the CDR3 is TGCGCCAGCAGCTTGGCCGAGCGAAGCGAGCAGTACTTC.

The rearrangement joins TRBV27 to TRBJ1-5; 9 positions match TRBD1. CDR1 and CDR2 (germline): MNHEY, SMNVEV (reference sequence). The junction had 8 bases not matched to a gene; V was cut back by 6 bases and J by 8 bases. The CDR3 covers 14 residues. The DNA of the CDR3 is TGTGCCAGCAGCCCGGGACAGGGAACCGAGCCCCAGCATTTT. Protein sequence: CASSPGQGTEPQHF.

The chain joins TRBV7-3 to TRBJ1-1; perhaps TRBD1 as D (5 bases). With 7 bases removed from V and 4 bases from J, the gap between germline ends came to 13 bases. The V gene's germline CDR1 is SGHTA and CDR2 FQGTGA. The CDR3 runs 13 residues. In nucleotides, the CDR3 is TGTGCCAGCACCCCCGGGGGTATCACTGAAGCTTTCTTT. Its protein is CASTPGGITEAFF.

The chain links TRBV6-5 to TRBJ1-2; 8 nucleotides line up with TRBD1. Germline CDR1 and CDR2: MNHEY and SVGAGI. With 5 bases clipped from V and 4 bases from J, the junction kept 6 bases outside the gene matches. The CDR3 extends over 14 amino acids. This CDR3 reads CASSPTGTGYGYTF. CDR3 nucleotide sequence: TGTGCCAGCAGTCCTACCGGGACAGGCTATGGCTACACCTTC.

This chain joins TRBV7-9 and TRBJ1-1; D gene uncertain. The V gene lost 6 bases and the J gene lost 2 bases, with 4 bases spanning the gap. CDR1 is SEHNR, CDR2 FQNEAQ, per germline (reference sequence). CDR3 length: 11 residues. CDR3 in amino acids: CASRTNTEAFF. The CDR3 region has the DNA TGTGCCAGCAGGACTAACACTGAAGCTTTCTTT.

The CDR3 bases are TGTGCCAGCCTAGGACTCGGCCGACCCACAGATACGCAGTATTTT. Encoded protein: CASLGLGRPTDTQYF. The rearrangement joins TRBV2 to TRBJ2-3; weak D call: TRBD2 (5 bases). V lost 8 bases, J lost 2 bases, and 17 bases lay in between. The CDR3 has 15 residues. CDR1 and CDR2 (germline): SNHLY, FYNNEI. Looking up the rest from reference TRBV2 and TRBJ2-3 gives the full variable domain: EPEVTQTPSHQVTQMGQEVILRCVPISNHLYFYWYRQILGQKVEFLVSFYNNEISEKSEIFDDQFSVERPDGSNFTLKIRSTKLEDSAMYFCASLGLGRPTDTQYFGPGTRLTVL.

This chain joins TRBV30 and TRBJ1-5; TRBD1 aligns across 7 bases. Germline V gene lookup returns CDR1 GTSNPN and CDR2 SVGIG (reference sequence). The CDR3 length is 14 residues. J lost 2 bases, V lost 0 bases, and 1 base had no gene match. The CDR3 region has the DNA TGTGCCTGGAGTGTCGGGACAGGCAATCAGCCCCAGCATTTT. Encoded protein: CAWSVGTGNQPQHF.

V gene TRBV27 combines with J gene TRBJ2-2; D uncertain. Per the germline V gene, CDR1 is MNHEY and CDR2 is SMNVEV (reference sequence). The CDR3 consists of 18 residues. Trimming pared 7 bases from V and 4 bases from J, leaving 25 bases between. The CDR3 DNA follows: TGTGCCAGCACCCGGGTAGATCCGCTCTATCCGGGCACCGGGGAGCTGTTTTTT. It codes for CASTRVDPLYPGTGELFF.

The chain couples TRBV5-1 to TRBJ1-1; no firm D call. With 5 bases removed from V and 0 bases from J, the gap between germline ends came to 2 bases. The length of the CDR3 is 11 residues. CDR1 SGHRS and CDR2 YFSETQ come from the germline V gene. CDR3 amino acids: CASSMNTEAFF. CDR3 DNA sequence: TGCGCCAGCAGTATGAACACTGAAGCTTTCTTT. Complete variable domain (other parts from reference TRBV5-1 and TRBJ1-1): KAGVTQTPRYLIKTRGQQVTLSCSPISGHRSVSWYQQTPGQGLQFLFEYFSETQRNKGNFPGRFSGRQFSNSRSEMNVSTLELGDSALYLCASSMNTEAFFGQGTRLTVV.

V gene TRBV29-1 combines with J gene TRBJ2-1; tentative D call: TRBD2 (5 bases). Germline V CDR1 and CDR2: SQVTM, ANQGSEA. Trimming took off 7 bases at V and 0 bases at J, with 13 bases between the two ends. This CDR3 spans 14 amino acids. The CDR3 region is CSAERSSSYNEQFF. The CDR3 DNA reads TGCAGCGCCGAGCGGTCTAGCTCCTACAATGAGCAGTTCTTC.